This TCR beta chain stems from a study of cytomegalovirus exposure and HLA in healthy donors. Findings of the study overall: Specificity of a few CMV-associated chains for CMV antigens was verified in vitro. Rarity characterized most TCR sequences, yet some public TCRs appeared in many donors. There were 150 or so TCR beta chains listed as cytomegalovirus-associated.

As concerns this clone: Its antigen is still unknown.

V lost 4 bases to trimming and J lost 7 bases; unmatched junction nucleotides: 7. Germline V gene lookup returns CDR1 SGHAT and CDR2 FQNNGV. This CDR3 is built from 15 residues. Donors were drawn from the approximately 110-subject validation cohort, separate from the approximately 670-subject first cohort. Assay used: immunoSEQ multiplex PCR; TCRdb lists only in-frame clones, some missing. The table records roughly 59,000 clones, 85% to 95% of them present only once. The source material was PBMCs. This chain links TRBV11-2 with TRBJ1-4; TRBD1 matches at 9 bases. The TCR originated in a woman under 30 in good health and CMV-seropositive. CDR3 in DNA: TGTGCCAGCAGCTCCGGACAGGGGACTGGTGAAAAACTGTTTTTT. Translating it yields CASSSGQGTGEKLFF.